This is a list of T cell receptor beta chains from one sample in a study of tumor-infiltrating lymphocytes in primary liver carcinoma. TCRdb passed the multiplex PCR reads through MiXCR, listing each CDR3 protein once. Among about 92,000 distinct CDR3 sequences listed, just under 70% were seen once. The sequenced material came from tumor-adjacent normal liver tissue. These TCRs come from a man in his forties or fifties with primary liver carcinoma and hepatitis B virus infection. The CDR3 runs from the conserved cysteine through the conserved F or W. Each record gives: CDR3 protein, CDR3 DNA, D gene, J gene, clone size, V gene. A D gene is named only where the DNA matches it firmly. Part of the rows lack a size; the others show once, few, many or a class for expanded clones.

CDR3: CASGPFSTTLTDTQYF
DNA: TGTGCCAGCGGTCCCTTCTCGACCACCCTCACAGATACGCAGTATTTT
D: -
J: TRBJ2-3
size: -
V: TRBV6-2/TRBV6-3

CDR3: CASGWRGPNQPQHF
DNA: TGTGCCAGCGGATGGAGGGGGCCCAATCAGCCCCAGCATTTT
D: TRBD1
J: TRBJ1-5
size: -
V: TRBV5-5

CDR3: CANSQELAGGYEQYF
DNA: TGCGCCAACAGCCAAGAACTAGCGGGAGGGTACGAGCAGTACTTC
D: TRBD2
J: TRBJ2-7
size: -
V: TRBV4-1

CDR3: CARSLGLNQPLHF
DNA: TGTGCCAGAAGCTTAGGGTTAAATCAGCCCTTGCATTTT
D: -
J: TRBJ1-5
size: -
V: TRBV11-2

CDR3: CASSLRPSGTVIDTQYF
DNA: TGTGCCAGCAGCTTAAGGCCTAGCGGGACTGTCATAGATACGCAGTATTTT
D: TRBD2
J: TRBJ2-3
size: once
V: TRBV7-6

CDR3: CASNQDIVGGPDTQYF
DNA: TGTGCCAGCAACCAAGATATAGTGGGAGGGCCAGATACGCAGTATTTT
D: TRBD2
J: TRBJ2-3
size: -
V: TRBV4-2

CDR3: CASSSLGEDEQYF
DNA: TGTGCCAGCAGTTCCCTTGGAGAAGACGAGCAGTACTTC
D: -
J: TRBJ2-7
size: many
V: TRBV6-6

CDR3: CASSTSKGSNQSQYF
DNA: TGTGCCAGCAGTACGTCAAAGGGGAGCAATCAGTCCCAGTATTTT
D: -
J: TRBJ2-3
size: -
V: TRBV6-5

CDR3: CASRPTGTSVSGQFF
DNA: TGTGCCAGCAGGCCAACCGGCACTAGCGTCAGTGGGCAGTTCTTC
D: TRBD2
J: TRBJ2-1
size: -
V: TRBV4-2

CDR3: CASSTQDGVFNQPQHF
DNA: TGTGCCAGCAGTACACAAGACGGAGTCTTCAATCAGCCCCAGCATTTT
D: -
J: TRBJ1-5
size: -
V: TRBV28

CDR3: CAISPGLVFEQFF
DNA: TGTGCCATCAGCCCAGGACTAGTGTTTGAGCAGTTCTTC
D: TRBD2
J: TRBJ2-1
size: -
V: TRBV11-2

CDR3: CASSSTLAGDYNEQFF
DNA: TGTGCCAGCAGTTCGACGTTAGCGGGGGATTACAATGAGCAGTTCTTC
D: TRBD2
J: TRBJ2-1
size: -
V: TRBV2

CDR3: CASSHDTGLAYSYEQYF
DNA: TGCGCCAGCAGCCACGATACGGGACTAGCGTACTCCTACGAGCAGTACTTC
D: TRBD2
J: TRBJ2-7
size: many
V: TRBV4-1

CDR3: CTSSDRTGGLVSYTF
DNA: TGCACCAGCAGTGATAGGACAGGGGGCCTCGTTAGCTACACCTTC
D: TRBD1
J: TRBJ1-2
size: -
V: TRBV10-2

CDR3: CASSLGVGRADTHYF
DNA: TGTGCCAGCAGCTTAGGGGTAGGGAGAGCAGATACGCACTATTTT
D: -
J: TRBJ2-3
size: -
V: TRBV11-2

CDR3: CASSAPIQNTVELFF
DNA: TGTGCCAGTAGCGCACCCATCCAAAACACCGTGGAGCTGTTTTTT
D: -
J: TRBJ2-2
size: -
V: TRBV11-2

CDR3: CASTYLSERSYDQYF
DNA: TGTGCCAGCACTTACCTCTCGGAAAGGAGCTACGATCAGTACTTC
D: -
J: TRBJ2-7
size: -
V: TRBV6-6

CDR3: CASSLKREGRTDTQYF
DNA: TGTGCCAGCAGCCTAAAGAGGGAAGGCCGGACGGATACGCAGTATTTT
D: -
J: TRBJ2-3
size: -
V: TRBV4-1

CDR3: CATFDYADTTDTQYF
DNA: TGTGCCACGTTTGATTACGCGGACACCACAGATACGCAGTATTTT
D: -
J: TRBJ2-3
size: many
V: TRBV6-1

CDR3: CASSGQGETFF
DNA: TGTGCCAGCAGCGGTCAGGGCGAAACTTTCTTT
D: -
J: TRBJ1-1
size: -
V: TRBV11-2

CDR3: CTSGQDAGETQYF
DNA: TGCACCAGCGGCCAAGATGCCGGCGAGACCCAGTACTTC
D: -
J: TRBJ2-5
size: -
V: TRBV4-1

CDR3: CASNPRGGQGSTDTQYF
DNA: TGTGCCAGCAACCCCAGGGGGGGACAGGGAAGCACAGATACGCAGTATTTT
D: TRBD1
J: TRBJ2-3
size: many
V: TRBV5-5

CDR3: CASSMSSAGNIEAFF
DNA: TGTGCCAGCAGTATGTCTTCGGCAGGGAACATTGAAGCTTTCTTT
D: -
J: TRBJ1-1
size: -
V: TRBV6-1

CDR3: CASSVWGVGANVLTF
DNA: TGTGCCAGCAGCGTATGGGGAGTCGGGGCCAACGTCCTGACTTTC
D: -
J: TRBJ2-6
size: -
V: TRBV9

CDR3: CASSESSSMDTEAFF
DNA: TGCGCCAGCAGTGAGTCAAGCAGTATGGACACTGAAGCTTTCTTT
D: -
J: TRBJ1-1
size: few
V: TRBV10-2

CDR3: CASSPTSGVSYEQYF
DNA: TGTGCCAGCAGTCCAACTAGCGGGGTCTCCTACGAGCAGTACTTC
D: TRBD2
J: TRBJ2-7
size: -
V: TRBV11-2

CDR3: CSVSGTSGRYSYEQYF
DNA: TGCAGCGTTTCCGGGACTAGCGGGAGGTACTCCTACGAGCAGTACTTC
D: TRBD2
J: TRBJ2-7
size: many
V: TRBV29-1

CDR3: CTSSLGTAGEQYF
DNA: TGTACCAGCAGTTTGGGGACGGCGGGAGAGCAATACTTC
D: TRBD2
J: TRBJ2-7
size: once
V: TRBV28

CDR3: CASNHTGTEAFF
DNA: TGTGCCAGCAATCACACCGGGACTGAAGCTTTCTTT
D: -
J: TRBJ1-1
size: few
V: TRBV11-2

CDR3: CASSGGETQYF
DNA: TGTGCCAGCAGTGGTGGAGAGACCCAGTACTTC
D: -
J: TRBJ2-5
size: many
V: TRBV5-7

CDR3: CASIREDTGEPFF
DNA: TGTGCCAGCATCCGAGAAGACACCGGGGAGCCGTTTTTT
D: -
J: TRBJ2-2
size: -
V: TRBV6-5

CDR3: CASSALSTGGGDEQFF
DNA: TGTGCCAGCAGTGCCCTCTCCACCGGGGGGGGCGATGAGCAGTTCTTC
D: TRBD2
J: TRBJ2-1
size: many
V: TRBV6-1

CDR3: CASRKTSGKYNYQFF
DNA: TGTGCCAGCAGGAAGACTAGCGGGAAGTACAATTACCAGTTCTTC
D: TRBD2
J: TRBJ2-1
size: -
V: TRBV6-1

CDR3: CSVGTTPGANVLTF
DNA: TGCAGCGTGGGGACTACACCTGGGGCCAACGTCCTGACTTTC
D: TRBD2
J: TRBJ2-6
size: many
V: TRBV29-1

CDR3: CAGSQSISGTGTGELFF
DNA: TGCGCCGGCAGTCAATCTATTTCGGGGACAGGGACCGGGGAGCTGTTTTTT
D: TRBD1
J: TRBJ2-2
size: -
V: TRBV4-1

CDR3: CAGNLGVGLPTHERFF
DNA: TGTGCCGGCAACTTAGGCGTGGGACTTCCTACGCATGAGCGGTTCTTC
D: -
J: TRBJ2-1
size: -
V: TRBV11-1

CDR3: CASSLGIDTDTQYF
DNA: TGTGCCAGCTCACTGGGGATCGACACAGATACGCAGTATTTT
D: -
J: TRBJ2-3
size: -
V: TRBV18

CDR3: CAWSEWIGPSSGNTIYF
DNA: TGTGCCTGGAGTGAATGGATAGGGCCAAGCTCTGGAAACACCATATATTTT
D: -
J: TRBJ1-3
size: -
V: TRBV30

CDR3: CASSLSGNTQYF
DNA: TGTGCCAGCAGCCTTTCCGGAAATACGCAGTATTTT
D: -
J: TRBJ2-3
size: -
V: TRBV7-9

CDR3: CVSNHRDFGYEQYF
DNA: TGTGTCAGCAACCACCGGGACTTTGGGTACGAACAGTACTTC
D: -
J: TRBJ2-7
size: -
V: TRBV14

CDR3: CACSLGPGAYEQYF
DNA: TGCGCCTGCAGCTTGGGGCCGGGCGCCTACGAGCAGTACTTC
D: -
J: TRBJ2-7
size: -
V: TRBV5-1

CDR3: CVSTRAAGGIDEQFF
DNA: TGTGTCAGCACCCGGGCGGCAGGGGGTATCGATGAGCAGTTCTTC
D: TRBD1
J: TRBJ2-1
size: -
V: TRBV11-1